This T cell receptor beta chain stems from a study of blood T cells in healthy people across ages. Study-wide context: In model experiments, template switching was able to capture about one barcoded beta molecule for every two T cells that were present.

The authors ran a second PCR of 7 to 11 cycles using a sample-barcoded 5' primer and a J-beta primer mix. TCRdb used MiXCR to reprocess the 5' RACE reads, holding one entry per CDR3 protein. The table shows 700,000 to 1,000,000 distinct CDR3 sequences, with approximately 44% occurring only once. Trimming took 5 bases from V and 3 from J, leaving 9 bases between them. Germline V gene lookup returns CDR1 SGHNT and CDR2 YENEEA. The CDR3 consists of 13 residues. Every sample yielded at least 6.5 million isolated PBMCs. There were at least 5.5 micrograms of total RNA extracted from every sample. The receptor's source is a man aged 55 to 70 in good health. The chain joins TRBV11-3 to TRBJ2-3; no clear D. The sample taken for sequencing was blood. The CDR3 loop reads CASSPSETDTQYF. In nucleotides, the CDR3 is TGTGCCAGCAGCCCATCGGAAACAGATACGCAGTATTTT.